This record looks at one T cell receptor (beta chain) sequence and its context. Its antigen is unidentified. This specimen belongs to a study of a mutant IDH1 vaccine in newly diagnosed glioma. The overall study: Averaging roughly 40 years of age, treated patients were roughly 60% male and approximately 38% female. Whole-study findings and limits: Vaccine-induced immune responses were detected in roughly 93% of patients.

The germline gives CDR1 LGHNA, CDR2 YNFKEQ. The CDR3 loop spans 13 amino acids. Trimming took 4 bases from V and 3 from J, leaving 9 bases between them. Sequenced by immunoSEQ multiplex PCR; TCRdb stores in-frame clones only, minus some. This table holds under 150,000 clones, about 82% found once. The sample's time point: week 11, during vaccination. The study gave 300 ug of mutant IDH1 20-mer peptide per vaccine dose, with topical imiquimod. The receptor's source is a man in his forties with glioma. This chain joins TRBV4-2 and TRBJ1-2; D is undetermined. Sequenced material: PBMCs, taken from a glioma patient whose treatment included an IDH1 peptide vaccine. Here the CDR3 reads CASSPGGDYGYTF. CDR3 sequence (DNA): TGTGCCAGCAGCCCCGGAGGAGACTATGGCTACACCTTC.